The 2 T cell receptor beta chains in this list originate from one sample, sequenced in a study of cytotoxic CD8 clonotypes in ibrutinib-treated CLL. Clones were read by immunoSEQ multiplex PCR, and TCRdb kept only the in-frame ones, dropping some. The data show roughly 190,000 clones, approximately 72% seen once. Source: PBMCs, taken after 24 months of ibrutinib treatment. The source of these receptors is a human donor with chronic lymphocytic leukemia.

This chain connects TRBV5-4 to TRBJ2-1; D ambiguous. Germline CDR1 reads SGHNT; CDR2 reads YYREEE (reference sequence). The CDR3 is made up of 15 amino acids. Trimming left V 2 bases short and J 2 bases short, with 11 bases between. Here the CDR3 DNA reads TGTGCCAGCAGCTTAGTTTCTGTAACCTACAATGAGCAGTTCTTC. This gives the protein CASSLVSVTYNEQFF.

The chain joins TRBV5-1 to TRBJ2-3; D is undetermined. The length of the CDR3 is 14 residues. Deletions cut 1 base from V and 4 bases from J, with 10 bases between. CDR1 and CDR2 from the germline V gene are SGHRS and YFSETQ. In DNA form, the CDR3 reads TGCGCCAGCAGCTTGAAGGCCCACGCAGATACGCAGTATTTT. Amino acid sequence: CASSLKAHADTQYF.